These T cell receptor beta chains were read from a single sample in a study of cytomegalovirus exposure and HLA in healthy donors. TCRdb's copy holds only in-frame clones and misses some; the assay was immunoSEQ multiplex PCR. Of about 120,000 clones listed, 65% to 85% were seen once; the top ten hold 0.2% to 0.3%. Sequencing was performed on PBMCs. These receptors were taken from a man between 45 and 60 years old in good health and CMV-seronegative. The CDR3 runs from the conserved cysteine through the conserved F or W. The order of the fields is clone size, V gene, J gene, D gene, CDR3 protein, CDR3 DNA. The D gene is left open where the match is weak. Not all rows give a size; the values are once, few, many and, for expanded clones, a class.

>-|TRBV18|TRBJ2-7|TRBD2
CASSPSGRTSYEQYF
TGTGCCAGCTCACCTAGCGGGAGGACCTCCTACGAGCAGTACTTC
>-|TRBV4-3|TRBJ1-2|-
CASSQTQNYGYTF
TGCGCCAGCAGCCAAACACAGAACTATGGCTACACCTTC
>-|TRBV27|TRBJ2-5|TRBD1
CASSFGTESQETQYF
TGTGCCAGCAGTTTTGGGACAGAGTCACAAGAGACCCAGTACTTC
>-|TRBV18|TRBJ2-7|TRBD1
CASSPTGGPYEQYF
TGTGCCAGCTCACCGACAGGGGGCCCCTACGAGCAGTACTTC
>-|TRBV27|TRBJ1-5|-
CASSNRDSNQPQHF
TGTGCCAGCAGTAACAGGGATAGCAATCAGCCCCAGCATTTT
>-|TRBV18|TRBJ2-5|TRBD2
CASSPGGGQETQYF
TGTGCCAGCTCACCGGGCGGGGGCCAAGAGACCCAGTACTTC
>-|TRBV27|TRBJ2-5|TRBD1
CASTRTGQETQYF
TGTGCCAGCACTCGGACAGGCCAGGAGACCCAGTACTTC
>-|TRBV7-3|TRBJ2-2|-
CASSLSGSPTGELFF
TGTGCCAGCAGCTTATCTGGGAGTCCCACCGGGGAGCTGTTTTTT
>-|TRBV20-1|TRBJ1-2|TRBD1
CSARTGDGYTF
TGCAGTGCCCGGACAGGGGATGGCTACACCTTC
>-|TRBV6-5|TRBJ1-1|-
CASIPRSRDTEAFF
TGTGCCAGCATCCCTAGGTCCCGGGACACTGAAGCTTTCTTT
>-|TRBV28|TRBJ2-1|TRBD2
CASTSPPAGGPYEQFF
TGTGCCAGCACCAGCCCTCCAGCGGGAGGGCCCTATGAGCAGTTCTTC
>-|TRBV5-1|TRBJ2-5|-
CASSGQLETQYF
TGCGCCAGCAGCGGACAACTGGAGACCCAGTACTTC
>-|TRBV29-1|TRBJ1-3|-
CSAGVEDFFSDTIYF
TGCAGCGCCGGGGTCGAGGATTTCTTTTCGGACACCATATATTTT
>-|TRBV5-6|TRBJ1-2|-
CASSLSLLSHTF
TGTGCCAGCAGCTTGAGCCTATTGTCCCATACCTTC
>few|TRBV5-1|TRBJ2-3|-
CASSLGSSTDTQYF
TGCGCCAGCAGCTTGGGTTCTAGCACAGATACGCAGTATTTT
>few|TRBV27|TRBJ2-1|-
CASSPGAGTEQFF
TGTGCCAGCAGCCCTGGTGCCGGGACAGAGCAGTTCTTC
>-|TRBV2|TRBJ2-1|TRBD2
CASSENPAGVSEQFF
TGTGCCAGCAGTGAAAATCCAGCGGGGGTCTCCGAGCAGTTCTTC
>few|TRBV29-1|TRBJ2-2|-
CSAVASDPNTGELFF
TGCAGCGCCGTTGCTAGCGACCCGAACACCGGGGAGCTGTTTTTT
>-|TRBV7-2|TRBJ2-7|TRBD1
CASSSQGGRVYEQYF
TGTGCCAGCAGCTCCCAAGGGGGCAGGGTATACGAGCAGTACTTC
>once|TRBV4-2|TRBJ2-7|-
CASSQDGREQYF
TGTGCCAGCAGCCAAGACGGGAGAGAGCAGTACTTC
>-|TRBV4-3|TRBJ2-2|-
CASSQYGNTGELFF
TGCGCCAGCAGCCAATACGGGAACACCGGGGAGCTGTTTTTT
>-|TRBV28|TRBJ1-5|-
CASSLVWTTSNQPQHF
TGTGCCAGCAGCTTAGTATGGACAACGAGCAATCAGCCCCAGCATTTT
>-|TRBV30|TRBJ2-6|TRBD1
CAWRAQGALPGANVLTF
TGTGCCTGGAGGGCACAGGGGGCGCTCCCTGGGGCCAACGTCCTGACTTTC
>-|TRBV11-3|TRBJ2-3|TRBD1
CASSQQGAGDTDTQYF
TGTGCCAGCAGCCAACAGGGGGCTGGGGACACAGATACGCAGTATTTT
>-|TRBV5-1|TRBJ2-1|TRBD2
CASSLDPYSGGAGEQFF
TGCGCCAGCAGCTTGGACCCCTACAGCGGGGGGGCCGGAGAGCAGTTCTTC
>-|TRBV6-1|TRBJ2-7|TRBD1
CASSGKTGATYEQYF
TGTGCCAGCAGTGGGAAAACAGGGGCCACCTACGAGCAGTACTTC
>-|TRBV18|TRBJ1-6|TRBD1
CASSLGQGSPLHF
TGTGCCAGCTCACTGGGACAGGGGTCACCCCTCCACTTT
>once|TRBV29-1|TRBJ2-1|TRBD1
CSVYPPGTGENEQFF
TGCAGCGTTTACCCCCCCGGGACAGGGGAGAATGAGCAGTTCTTC
>-|TRBV4-3|TRBJ2-7|TRBD1
CASSQDFSGTGGGYEQYF
TGCGCCAGCAGCCAAGATTTCTCCGGGACAGGGGGCGGGTACGAGCAGTACTTC
>-|TRBV29-1|TRBJ1-2|TRBD1
CSVAGQPGGYGYTF
TGCAGCGTTGCGGGGCAGCCAGGGGGCTATGGCTACACCTTC
>-|TRBV15|TRBJ1-3|-
CATSFHRQPLPGNTIYF
TGTGCCACCAGCTTCCACCGCCAACCACTCCCTGGAAACACCATATATTTT
>-|TRBV19|TRBJ2-7|TRBD2
CASSARTSGVVEQYF
TGTGCCAGTAGTGCCCGGACTAGCGGGGTTGTCGAGCAGTACTTC
>-|TRBV25-1|TRBJ1-6|-
CASSESPGGTLHF
TGTGCCAGCAGTGAATCCCCGGGGGGGACCCTCCACTTT
>-|TRBV11-3|TRBJ2-7|-
CASSSDRTNYEQYF
TGTGCCAGCAGCTCCGACAGGACGAACTACGAGCAGTACTTC